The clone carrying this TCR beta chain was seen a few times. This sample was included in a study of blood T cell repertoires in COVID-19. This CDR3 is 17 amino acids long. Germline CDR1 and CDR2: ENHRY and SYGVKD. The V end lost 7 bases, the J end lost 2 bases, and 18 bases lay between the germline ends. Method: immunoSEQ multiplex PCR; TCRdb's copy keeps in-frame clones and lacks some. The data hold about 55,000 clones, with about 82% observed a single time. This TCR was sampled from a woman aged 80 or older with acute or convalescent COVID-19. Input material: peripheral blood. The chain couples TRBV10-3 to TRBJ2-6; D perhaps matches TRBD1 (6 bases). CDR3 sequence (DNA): TGTGCCATCACCCAGGGGCAGGGAAAGACTGGGGCCAACGTCCTGACTTTC. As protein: CAITQGQGKTGANVLTF.